This T cell receptor (beta chain) appears in the sequencing data of a study of shared clonotypes between healthy human individuals. About the study: Each donor contributed plates that comprised three CD4 naive, three CD4 memory, two CD8 naive and one CD8 memory. Findings of the study overall: Clonotypes not shared had lower generation probabilities than those common to all four donors.

The CDR3 runs to 15 residues. Between the trimmed V and J ends, which lost 1 base and 2 bases, there was a span of 8 bases. The germline V gene has CDR1 MGHRA and CDR2 YSYEKL. Sequencing was performed with immunoSEQ multiplex PCR; in TCRdb, only in-frame clones are kept and a portion is missing. The table records some 500,000 clones, about 95% of them present only once. About this clone: Its matching antigen is unknown.

V is TRBV4-1 and J is TRBJ1-4; D call uncertain. Sequenced input: naive CD4+ T cells sorted from blood. Specified subset: CD45RA+ positively selected. The TCR comes from a woman aged 25-40 years in good health. CDR3 bases: TGCGCCAGCAGCCAAGTACAGAGCACTAATGAAAAACTGTTTTTT. It translates to CASSQVQSTNEKLFF.